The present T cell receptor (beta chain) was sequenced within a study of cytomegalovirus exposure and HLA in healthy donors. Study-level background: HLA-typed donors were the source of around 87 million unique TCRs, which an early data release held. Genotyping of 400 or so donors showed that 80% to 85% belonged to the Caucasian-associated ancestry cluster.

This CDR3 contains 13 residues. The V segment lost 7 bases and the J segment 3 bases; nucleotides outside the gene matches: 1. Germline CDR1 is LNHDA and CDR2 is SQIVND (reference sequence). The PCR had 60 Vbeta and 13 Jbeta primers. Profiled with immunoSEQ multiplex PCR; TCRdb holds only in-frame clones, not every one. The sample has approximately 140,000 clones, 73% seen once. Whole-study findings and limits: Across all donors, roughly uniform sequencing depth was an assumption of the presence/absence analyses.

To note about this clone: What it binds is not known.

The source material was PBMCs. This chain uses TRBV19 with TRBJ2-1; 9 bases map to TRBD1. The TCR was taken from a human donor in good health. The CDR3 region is CASKGQGYNEQFF. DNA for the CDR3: TGTGCCAGTAAGGGACAGGGCTACAATGAGCAGTTCTTC. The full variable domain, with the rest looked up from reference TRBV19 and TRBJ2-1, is DGGITQSPKYLFRKEGQNVTLSCEQNLNHDAMYWYRQDPGQGLRLIYYSQIVNDFQKGDIAEGYSVSREKKESFPLTVTSAQKNPTAFYLCASKGQGYNEQFFGPGTRLTVL.